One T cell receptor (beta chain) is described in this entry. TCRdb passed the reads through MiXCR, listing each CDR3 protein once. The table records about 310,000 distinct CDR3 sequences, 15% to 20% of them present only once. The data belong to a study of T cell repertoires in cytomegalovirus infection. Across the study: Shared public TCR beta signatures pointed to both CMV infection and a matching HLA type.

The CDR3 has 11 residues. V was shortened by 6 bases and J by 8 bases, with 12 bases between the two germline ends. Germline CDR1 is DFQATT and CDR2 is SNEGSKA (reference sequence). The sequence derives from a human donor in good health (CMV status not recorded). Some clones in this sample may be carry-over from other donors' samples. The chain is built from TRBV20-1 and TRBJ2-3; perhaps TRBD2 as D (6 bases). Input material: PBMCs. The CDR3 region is CSAFVGGTQYF. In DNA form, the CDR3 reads TGCAGTGCGTTCGTGGGGGGTACGCAGTATTTT.